This T cell receptor (beta chain) was identified in a study of low-dose radiotherapy and immunotherapy resistance in tumors. Study background: Patients of Cohort 1 had 0.5 Gy fractions every 2 weeks, which summed to 6.5 Gy. Treatment of Cohort 2 consisted of 1 Gy per fraction every two weeks, amounting to 13 Gy over 26 weeks.

In this sample, this clonotype turned up many times. The time point here: after trial treatment. Stated treatment: LDRT plus nivolumab, ipilimumab, low-dose cyclophosphamide and aspirin (RACIN trial). The ends lost 5 bases at V and 5 bases at J; junction bases unmatched: 9. The V gene's germline CDR1 is MGHRA and CDR2 YSYEKL. The CDR3 is made up of 16 amino acids. Priming of first-strand cDNA relied on TRAV- and TRBV-specific primers (covering alpha and beta chains). TCRs were put through around 20 PCR cycles of amplification with Phusion. A constant-region primer and the V-primer adapter served as the primer pair. In vitro transcription served to amplify the mRNA that had been isolated. In TCRdb, the reads were re-called with MiXCR into one record per CDR3 protein. Of under 110,000 distinct CDR3 sequences listed, roughly 20% are singletons.

V is TRBV4-1 and J is TRBJ2-5; 12 nucleotides agree with TRBD2. This TCR came from a male donor with prostate cancer. Sequenced here: PBMCs, sampled after low-dose radiotherapy plus immunotherapy. This CDR3 reads CASSALTSGGGETQYF. CDR3 in DNA: TGCGCCAGCAGCGCCCTGACTAGCGGGGGTGGGGAGACCCAGTACTTC.